A single sample gave rise to the 13 T cell receptor beta chains below, sequenced in a study of blood T cells in healthy people across ages (dated by TCRdb to 2015 to 2017). Receptors were amplified or captured by 5' RACE. A second about 7 to 11 cycle PCR used a sample-barcoded 5' primer and a J-beta primer mix. Clones were called with MiXCR by TCRdb after fastp trimmed the public reads at Q25, and only in-frame beta chains were retained. Rows merge per CDR3 protein into single entries with the most common DNA and genes. This sample lists 1.8 million or so distinct CDR3 sequences; about 39% were detected once. The leading ten clones occupy 20% to 25% of the sample. The sample comprised blood. The receptors here all came from a human donor in good health.

There are a few counts of this clonotype. V and J are TRBV12-3 or TRBV12-4 and TRBJ2-3; possible D gene TRBD1, 5 bases. The CDR3 contains 13 residues. V was trimmed by 7 bases and J by 6 bases, leaving 14 bases between them. The CDR3 DNA sequence: TGTGCCAGCACCGAATCGACAGCGGATACGCAGTATTTT. It yields the protein CASTESTADTQYF.

This rearrangement joins TRBV3-1 to TRBJ2-3, with 12 positions matching TRBD2. CDR3 length: 16 amino acids. The ends lost 6 bases at V and 4 bases at J; junction bases unmatched: 8. In germline, CDR1 is LGHDT, CDR2 YNNKEL (reference sequence). CDR3 in amino acids: CASRALAGGTPDTQYF. As DNA, the CDR3 is TGTGCCAGCAGAGCACTAGCGGGGGGAACTCCAGATACGCAGTATTTT.

The rearrangement links TRBV4-3 to TRBJ2-3; D might be TRBD1 (6 bases). This CDR3 has 15 amino acids. Germline CDR1 is LGHNA and CDR2 is YSLEER. Trimming pared 2 bases from V and 4 bases from J, leaving 13 bases between. CDR3 nucleotide sequence: TGCGCCAGCAGCCAAAATACAGGGACCCCAGATACGCAGTATTTT. This sequence encodes CASSQNTGTPDTQYF.

This clonotype was seen only a few times. The V call is TRBV20-1, the J call TRBJ2-5; D not resolved. V lost 0 bases, J lost 2 bases, and 13 bases lay in between. Per germline, CDR1 DFQATT and CDR2 SNEGSKA (reference sequence). This CDR3 is 15 amino acids long. CDR3 protein: CSARDAAVGQETQYF. As DNA, the CDR3 is TGCAGTGCTAGAGATGCCGCTGTGGGACAAGAGACCCAGTACTTC.

This clonotype was recorded a few times. The chain combines TRBV27 with TRBJ2-7, with D hard to call. The germline CDR1 and CDR2 sequences are MNHEY and SMNVEV (reference sequence). V was pared by 5 bases and J by 0 bases, with 17 bases between. This CDR3 has 16 amino acids. The CDR3 is CASSTPAGASSYEQYF. Written as DNA, the CDR3 is TGTGCCAGCAGTACCCCGGCAGGCGCAAGCTCCTACGAGCAGTACTTC.

This chain joins TRBV20-1 and TRBJ2-1, with 7 bases that match TRBD2. Germline values: CDR1 DFQATT, CDR2 SNEGSKA (reference sequence). The length of the CDR3 is 10 residues. CDR3 in DNA: TGCAGCGCCCCGGGGGGTGAGCAGTTCTTC. It is translated as CSAPGGEQFF.

This clonotype showed up just a few times. The J gene is TRBJ2-7, the V gene TRBV6-5, with a weak D call TRBD1 (6 bases). The J call could be wrong; TRBJ2-5 is a better fit for the DNA end. CDR3 length equals 13 residues. Germline V gene data show CDR1 as MNHEY and CDR2 as SVGAGI. Here the CDR3 reads CASREQGTETQYF. CDR3 sequence (DNA): TGTGCCAGCAGGGAACAGGGTACGGAGACCCAGTACTTC.

The sample holds a few counts of this clonotype. The V and J genes are TRBV5-5 and TRBJ2-3, with D tentatively TRBD1 (5 bases). Trimming removed 1 base at V and 6 bases at J, with 15 bases between. CDR1 SGHKS and CDR2 YYEKEE come from the germline V gene (reference sequence). There are 15 residues in the CDR3. As DNA, the CDR3 is TGTGCCAGCAGCTTGTACGCAGGCGCAGGGGATACGCAGTATTTT. Its translation is CASSLYAGAGDTQYF. The full variable domain, completed using reference TRBV5-5 and TRBJ2-3, is DAGVTQSPTHLIKTRGQQVTLRCSPISGHKSVSWYQQVLGQGPQFIFQYYEKEERGRGNFPDRFSARQFPNYSSELNVNALLLGDSALYLCASSLYAGAGDTQYFGPGTRLTVL.

The rearrangement uses TRBV7-6 and TRBJ2-1, with 10 bases identical to TRBD2. This CDR3 is 14 amino acids long. Unmatched junction bases numbered 7, after V lost 11 bases and J lost 3 bases. In germline, CDR1 is SGHVS, CDR2 FNYEAQ. The CDR3 is CAGLAGGIYNEQFF. The CDR3 DNA is TGTGCCGGTTTAGCGGGGGGCATCTACAATGAGCAGTTCTTC. The full variable domain, its missing parts supplied by reference TRBV7-6 and TRBJ2-1, is GAGVSQSPRYKVTKRGQDVALRCDPISGHVSLYWYRQALGQGPEFLTYFNYEAQQDKSGLPNDRFSAERPEGSISTLTIQRTEQRDSAMYRCAGLAGGIYNEQFFGPGTRLTVL.

This clonotype was counted between two and nine times. The chain links TRBV29-1 to TRBJ2-3; 7 bases are a match to TRBD1. The trim removed 4 bases at V and 0 bases at J, leaving 10 bases unmatched. There are 16 residues in the CDR3. The germline CDR1 and CDR2 sequences are SQVTM and ANQGSEA. This CDR3 is CSVVGTAYASTDTQYF. In nucleotides, the CDR3 is TGCAGCGTTGTGGGGACAGCTTATGCTAGCACAGATACGCAGTATTTT.

This clonotype was detected a few times. The rearrangement uses TRBV6-1 and TRBJ1-2; D is uncertain. Trimming took off 2 bases at V and 5 bases at J, with 9 bases between the two ends. The CDR3 totals 13 residues. Germline V CDR1 and CDR2: MNHNS, SASEGT. The CDR3 loop is CASSETHNYGYTF. The CDR3 nucleotides are TGTGCCAGCAGTGAAACCCACAATTATGGCTACACCTTC.

In the case of this clonotype: A much more abundant neighbour one base away suggests this may be a read error. The chain combines TRBV7-2 with TRBJ2-3; 9 nucleotides line up with TRBD2. Germline CDR1 is SGHTA and CDR2 is FQGNSA. CDR3 length equals 15 residues. With V trimmed by 3 bases and J by 1 base, 2 bases remained unmatched. CDR3 residues: CASSFVAGGTDTQYF. CDR3 bases: TGTGCCAGCAGCTTCGTAGCGGGGGGCACAGATACGCAGTATTTT.

This clonotype occurred many times. The chain has TRBV5-1 and TRBJ2-1, with unresolved D. Germline V CDR1 and CDR2: SGHRS, YFSETQ. The ends were cut back, 4 bases at V and 1 base at J, with 9 bases in the middle. The CDR3 loop spans 14 amino acids. The CDR3 DNA is TGCGCCAGCAGCCCACTTCCTTCCTACAATGAGCAGTTCTTC. It codes for CASSPLPSYNEQFF.